This T cell receptor (beta chain) was identified in a study of cytomegalovirus exposure and HLA in healthy donors. Findings and caveats of the study: A few V segments could not be told apart, such as TRBV6-2 and TRBV6-3, and were left out. The Asian-associated ancestry cluster reportedly had fewer N-insertions than the 666-donor mean in a later analysis. Overall, about 160 TCR beta chains were annotated as cytomegalovirus-associated.

V gave up 3 bases and J gave up 3 bases; unmatched junction bases: 2. This CDR3 spans 14 amino acids. Germline V gene sequence: CDR1 SGHDT, CDR2 YYEEEE. On this clone itself: Its cognate antigen is unknown.

Use of 60 Vbeta and 13 Jbeta primers characterized the PCR. Generated by immunoSEQ multiplex PCR, the TCRdb table keeps only in-frame clones and is missing some. Of over 85,000 clones in the sample, about 80% were seen once. The sample consisted of PBMCs. The sequence derives from a female donor in good health and CMV-seropositive. The V call is TRBV5-6, the J call TRBJ2-7; 11 bases fit TRBD2. In DNA form, the CDR3 reads TGTGCCAGCAGCTCGGGACTAGCGGACTACGAGCAGTACTTC. This translates into CASSSGLADYEQYF.